This T cell receptor (beta chain) came from a study of OX40 agonist ivuxolimab in advanced cancers. Study-level results: CD8+ T cells (on average) carried more expanded clones than CD4+ T cells.

In regard to this clone: Its antigen remains unknown.

Measured with immunoSEQ multiplex PCR; TCRdb has only the in-frame clones, and not every one. The sample consists of some 100,000 clones, about nine tenths of them appearing once. Germline values: CDR1 SQVTM, CDR2 ANQGSEA. The V end was cut by 4 bases, the J end by 1 base, with 5 bases between. This CDR3 contains 11 residues. The specimen was CD4+ or CD8+ T cells sorted from blood, collected in a trial of the OX40 agonist ivuxolimab. This TCR came from an adult with an advanced solid tumor such as melanoma, head and neck, liver or kidney cancer. The chain recombines TRBV29-1 with TRBJ2-7; D not certain. The CDR3 spells CSVGWSYEQYF. The CDR3 coding sequence is TGCAGCGTTGGGTGGTCCTACGAGCAGTACTTC.